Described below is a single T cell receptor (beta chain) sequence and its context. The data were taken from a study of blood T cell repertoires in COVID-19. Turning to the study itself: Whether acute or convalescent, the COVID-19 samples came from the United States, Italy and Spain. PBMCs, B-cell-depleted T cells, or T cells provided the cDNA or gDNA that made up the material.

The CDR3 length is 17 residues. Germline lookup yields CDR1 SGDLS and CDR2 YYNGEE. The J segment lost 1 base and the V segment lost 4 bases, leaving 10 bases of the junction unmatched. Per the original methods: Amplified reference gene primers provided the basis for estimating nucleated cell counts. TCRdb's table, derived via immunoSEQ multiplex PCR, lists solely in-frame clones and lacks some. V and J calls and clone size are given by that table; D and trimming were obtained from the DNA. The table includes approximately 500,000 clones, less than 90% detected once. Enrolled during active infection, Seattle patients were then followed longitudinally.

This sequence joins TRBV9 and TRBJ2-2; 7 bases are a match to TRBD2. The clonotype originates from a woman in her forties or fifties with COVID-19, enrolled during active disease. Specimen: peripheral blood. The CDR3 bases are TGTGCCAGCAGCTCAGGGAGGGGACCGATGAACACCGGGGAGCTGTTTTTT. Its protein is CASSSGRGPMNTGELFF.